Listed below are T cell receptor beta chains from one sample, sequenced in a study of T cells expressing NK-cell markers. TCRdb re-called the 5' RACE reads and gives one entry per CDR3 protein, without DNA. The table counts more than 120,000 distinct CDR3 sequences; 9% to 15% lies in the top ten. The sample consisted of blood T cells: a sorted CD56 or NKG2C T cell subset, CD4+ or CD8+ T cells, or bulk PBMC T cells (not recorded which). Receptor source: a man younger than 35 in good health. Both conserved end residues are part of each CDR3. Some rows have no size entry. The others give once, few or many, or a class for an expanded clone.

J gene: TRBJ1-5; V gene: TRBV7-9; clone size: -; CDR3 protein: CASSGSVSNQPQHF
J gene: TRBJ2-2; V gene: TRBV29-1; clone size: -; CDR3 protein: CSVAAHSLFTGELFF
J gene: TRBJ2-1; V gene: TRBV15; clone size: -; CDR3 protein: CATSRVFGLLTSYNEQFF
J gene: TRBJ2-1; V gene: TRBV7-6; clone size: -; CDR3 protein: CASSLEGLAAFF
J gene: TRBJ2-3; V gene: TRBV7-9; clone size: -; CDR3 protein: CASSPPQVADTQYF
J gene: TRBJ2-1; V gene: TRBV4-2; clone size: -; CDR3 protein: CASTGRALNEQFF
J gene: TRBJ2-3; V gene: TRBV4-3; clone size: -; CDR3 protein: CASSQEVGQGSTDTQYF
J gene: TRBJ1-2; V gene: TRBV7-9; clone size: -; CDR3 protein: CASSLAGTSGYTF
J gene: TRBJ2-2; V gene: TRBV5-1; clone size: -; CDR3 protein: CASSLAAGAGELFF
J gene: TRBJ2-1; V gene: TRBV20-1; clone size: -; CDR3 protein: CSAPTTSSVNEQFF
J gene: TRBJ2-5; V gene: TRBV20-1; clone size: -; CDR3 protein: CSARDGGRGETQYF
J gene: TRBJ1-2; V gene: TRBV29-1; clone size: -; CDR3 protein: CSVEAGSYGYTF
J gene: TRBJ2-3; V gene: TRBV12-3/TRBV12-4; clone size: medium-sized; CDR3 protein: CASSLNGAQGATDTQYF
J gene: TRBJ2-3; V gene: TRBV24-1; clone size: -; CDR3 protein: CATSALAADTQYF
J gene: TRBJ2-1; V gene: TRBV5-1; clone size: -; CDR3 protein: CASSSHPGLAGNEQFF
J gene: TRBJ2-7; V gene: TRBV2; clone size: -; CDR3 protein: CASSHRGTRWYEQYF
J gene: TRBJ1-1; V gene: TRBV18; clone size: -; CDR3 protein: CASSPIQAGGTEAFF
J gene: TRBJ2-2; V gene: TRBV29-1; clone size: -; CDR3 protein: CSVESRGSSNTGELFF
J gene: TRBJ2-5; V gene: TRBV6-6; clone size: -; CDR3 protein: CASSPHGREPQYF
J gene: TRBJ2-1; V gene: TRBV19; clone size: -; CDR3 protein: CASSIGLAGVVEQFF
J gene: TRBJ2-1; V gene: TRBV24-1; clone size: -; CDR3 protein: CATSALDVHEQFF
J gene: TRBJ1-1; V gene: TRBV30; clone size: -; CDR3 protein: CAWSLTGPEAFF
J gene: TRBJ2-1; V gene: TRBV28; clone size: -; CDR3 protein: CASSPNVWTSIYEQFF
J gene: TRBJ2-2; V gene: TRBV6-5; clone size: -; CDR3 protein: CASSYSNTGELFF
J gene: TRBJ1-5; V gene: TRBV7-8; clone size: -; CDR3 protein: CASSLGSQVSNQPQHF
J gene: TRBJ2-1; V gene: TRBV5-6; clone size: -; CDR3 protein: CASSFAGGLYNEQFF
J gene: TRBJ2-1; V gene: TRBV27; clone size: -; CDR3 protein: CASGSVSYNEQFF
J gene: TRBJ2-1; V gene: TRBV20-1; clone size: -; CDR3 protein: CSAQGRGSYNEQFF